This T cell receptor beta chain was found in a study of quantifying T cell responses using KT2 cells. Looking at the study overall: cDNA was made from DNase-treated RNA using alpha and beta constant primers.

An oligo carrying a UMI was ligated to the cDNA 3' end. An equimolar mix of RC1.1 and RC1.2 primed the beta chain across TRBC1 and TRBC2. TCRdb recomputed calls from the UMI-ligation and nested PCR reads with MiXCR, one row per CDR3 protein. The sample gives roughly 51,000 distinct CDR3 sequences, more than 9% of which show up once; about 9.7% is in the top ten. This CDR3 region has 14 residues. This clonotype has a count of ten or more. The chain uses TRBV12-2 and TRBJ2-5; no DNA check was done on the table's D call, TRBD1. TRBV12-2 is a listed pseudogene. Sequenced input: PBMCs spiked with cells of the T cell clone KT2. This TCR derives from a human donor. CDR3 protein: CASRCRQGQETQYF. The CDR3 nucleotides read TGTGCAAGTCGCTGCCGACAGGGGCAAGAGACCCAGTACTTC.